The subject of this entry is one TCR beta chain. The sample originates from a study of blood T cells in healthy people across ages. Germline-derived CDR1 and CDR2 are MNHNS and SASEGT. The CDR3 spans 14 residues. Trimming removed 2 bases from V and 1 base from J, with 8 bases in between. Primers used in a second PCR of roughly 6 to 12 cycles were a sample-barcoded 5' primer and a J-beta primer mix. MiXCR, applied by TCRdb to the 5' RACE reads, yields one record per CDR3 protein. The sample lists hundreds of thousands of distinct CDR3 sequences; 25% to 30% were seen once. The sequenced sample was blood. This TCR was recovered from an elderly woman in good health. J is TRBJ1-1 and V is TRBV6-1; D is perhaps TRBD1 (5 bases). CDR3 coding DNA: TGTGCCAGCAGTGAAAGGACACAGAACACTGAAGCTTTCTTT. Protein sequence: CASSERTQNTEAFF.